These 10 T cell receptor beta chains originate from one sample sequenced in a study of HIV-infected patients and healthy controls. TCRdb passed the 5' RACE reads through MiXCR, listing each CDR3 protein once. The repertoire holds some 70,000 distinct CDR3 sequences, approximately 21% seen once, with 1.4% in the top ten. Input material: CD4+ T cells from blood. The receptors originated from a human donor in good health.

This clonotype was counted between two and nine times. This sequence joins TRBV29-1 and TRBJ2-3; no reliable D call. Per germline, CDR1 SQVTM and CDR2 ANQGSEA. The CDR3 length is 11 residues. V was cut by 5 bases and J by 1 base, with 4 bases left in between. The CDR3: CSVRGTDTQYF. The CDR3, as DNA: TGCAGCGTTCGAGGCACAGATACGCAGTATTTT.

By its share, this clonotype is medium-sized (0.01 to 0.1%). The V gene is TRBV3-1, the J gene TRBJ1-1; a possible D gene is TRBD1 (5 bases). The germline V gene has CDR1 LGHDT and CDR2 YNNKEL (reference sequence). V was shortened by 3 bases and J by 6 bases, with 8 bases between the two germline ends. CDR3 length: 12 amino acids. The CDR3, as DNA: TGTGCCAGCAGCCAGGGGGTGGCTGAAGCTTTCTTT. This gives the protein CASSQGVAEAFF.

This clonotype was seen only a few times. The chain recombines TRBV29-1 with TRBJ1-1; D unresolved. The ends were cut back, 4 bases at V and 8 bases at J, with 11 bases in the middle. CDR1 and CDR2 (germline): SQVTM, ANQGSEA. There are 11 residues in the CDR3. The CDR3 sequence: CSVVVETEAFF. Here the CDR3 DNA reads TGCAGCGTTGTGGTCGAGACCGAAGCTTTCTTT.

This clonotype was detected many times. J is TRBJ1-5 and V is TRBV6-5; D ambiguous. Per the germline V gene, CDR1 is MNHEY and CDR2 is SVGAGI. The CDR3 is 15 amino acids. With 6 bases removed from V and 6 bases from J, the gap between germline ends came to 18 bases. CDR3 protein: CASSPSVLGSQPQHF. As DNA, the CDR3 is TGTGCCAGCAGCCCTTCCGTGTTGGGGAGTCAGCCCCAGCATTTT.

This clonotype came up a few times. The chain joins TRBV18 to TRBJ2-1, with 10 bases aligning to TRBD2. The germline V gene encodes CDR1 KGHSH and CDR2 LQKENI. There are 16 residues in the CDR3. The V gene end was trimmed by 4 bases and the J gene end by 7 bases; junction bases not matched to a gene: 10. In DNA form, the CDR3 reads TGTGCCAGCTCACGCGACTCTAGCGGGAGCGGTAATGAGCAGTTCTTC. Residues: CASSRDSSGSGNEQFF.

The chain employs TRBV7-8 and TRBJ2-3, with 9 bases matching TRBD2. Losses at the gene ends were 1 base for V and 6 bases for J; bases not matched to a gene: 8. This CDR3 has 16 amino acids. The germline V gene has CDR1 SGHVS and CDR2 FQNEAQ. CDR3: CASSLVERGAGDTQYF. DNA of the CDR3: TGTGCCAGCAGCTTAGTCGAGCGGGGGGCCGGGGATACGCAGTATTTT.

This clonotype has ten or more counts. The V gene is TRBV20-1, the J gene TRBJ1-2; weak D call: TRBD1 (6 bases). In germline, CDR1 is DFQATT, CDR2 SNEGSKA (reference sequence). Trimming took 5 bases from V and 9 from J, leaving 13 bases between them. The CDR3 extends over 11 amino acids. CDR3 loop: CSAGADRRYTF. The DNA for the CDR3 is TGCAGTGCTGGGGCGGACAGACGCTACACCTTC.

By its share, this clonotype is medium-sized (0.01 to 0.1%). The chain has TRBV11-2 and TRBJ2-5, with no clear D. This CDR3 region has 14 residues. Germline CDR1 SGHAT, CDR2 FQNNGV. Trimming cost V 4 bases and J 0 bases, with 9 bases left between them. In DNA form, the CDR3 reads TGTGCCAGCAGCTGGGCGTCAAACCAAGAGACCCAGTACTTC. Protein sequence: CASSWASNQETQYF.

The sample holds a few counts of this clonotype. The rearrangement links TRBV25-1 to TRBJ1-2; D unclear. V lost 2 bases, J lost 0 bases, and 10 bases lay in between. CDR3 length: 15 residues. Per germline, CDR1 MGHDK and CDR2 SYGVNS. CDR3 sequence reads: CASSERVASNYGYTF. CDR3 in DNA: TGTGCCAGCAGTGAAAGGGTGGCCTCTAACTATGGCTACACCTTC.

This clonotype was seen only a few times. V gene TRBV19 combines with J gene TRBJ2-1, with 9 bases that match TRBD2. V lost 3 bases and J lost 6; bases outside the gene matches: 18. This CDR3 spans 19 amino acids. Germline values: CDR1 LNHDA, CDR2 SQIVND (reference sequence). The CDR3 loop reads CASSISPSGMMGVANEQFF. The CDR3 DNA sequence: TGTGCCAGTAGTATCAGTCCTAGCGGGATGATGGGGGTAGCCAATGAGCAGTTCTTC.